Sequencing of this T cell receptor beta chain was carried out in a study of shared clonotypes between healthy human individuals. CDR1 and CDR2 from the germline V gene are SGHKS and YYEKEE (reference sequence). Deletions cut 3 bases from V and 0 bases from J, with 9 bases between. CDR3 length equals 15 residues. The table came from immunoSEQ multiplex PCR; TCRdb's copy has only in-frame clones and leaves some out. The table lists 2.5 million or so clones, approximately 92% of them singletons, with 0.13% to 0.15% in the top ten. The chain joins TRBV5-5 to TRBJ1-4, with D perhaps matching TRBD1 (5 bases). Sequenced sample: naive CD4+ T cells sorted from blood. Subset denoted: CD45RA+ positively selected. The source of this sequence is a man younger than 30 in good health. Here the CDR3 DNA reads TGTGCCAGCAGCTCACCGGGGCCAACTAATGAAAAACTGTTTTTT. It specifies CASSSPGPTNEKLFF.